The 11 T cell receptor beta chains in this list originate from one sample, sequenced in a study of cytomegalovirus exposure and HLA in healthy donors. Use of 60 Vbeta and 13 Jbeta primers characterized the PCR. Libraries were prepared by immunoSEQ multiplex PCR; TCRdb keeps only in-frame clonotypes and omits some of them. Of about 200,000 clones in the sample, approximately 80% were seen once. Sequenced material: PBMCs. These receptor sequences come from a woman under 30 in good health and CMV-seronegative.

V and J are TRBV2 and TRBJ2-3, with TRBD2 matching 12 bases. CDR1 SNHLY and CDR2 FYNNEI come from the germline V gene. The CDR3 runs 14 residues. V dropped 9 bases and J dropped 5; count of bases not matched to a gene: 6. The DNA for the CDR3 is TGTGCCAGTCGGACTAGCGGGACGCAAGATACGCAGTATTTT. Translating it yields CASRTSGTQDTQYF.

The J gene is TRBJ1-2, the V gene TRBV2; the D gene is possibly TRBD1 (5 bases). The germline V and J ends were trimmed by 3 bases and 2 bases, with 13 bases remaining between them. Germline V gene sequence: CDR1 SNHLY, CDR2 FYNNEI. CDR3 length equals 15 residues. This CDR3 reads CASSDVGAANYGYTF. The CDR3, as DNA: TGTGCCAGCAGTGATGTTGGGGCAGCAAACTATGGCTACACCTTC.

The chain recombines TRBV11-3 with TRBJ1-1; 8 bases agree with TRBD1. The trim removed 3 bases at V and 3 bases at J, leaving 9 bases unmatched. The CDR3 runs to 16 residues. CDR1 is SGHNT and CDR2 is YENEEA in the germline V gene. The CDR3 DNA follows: TGTGCCAGCAGCTTCCAAACCGGACAGGGAGACACTGAAGCTTTCTTT. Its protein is CASSFQTGQGDTEAFF. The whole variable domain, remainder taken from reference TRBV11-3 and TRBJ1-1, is EAGVVQSPRYKIIEKKQPVAFWCNPISGHNTLYWYLQNLGQGPELLIRYENEEAVDDSQLPKDRFSAERLKGVDSTLKIQPAELGDSAVYLCASSFQTGQGDTEAFFGQGTRLTVV.

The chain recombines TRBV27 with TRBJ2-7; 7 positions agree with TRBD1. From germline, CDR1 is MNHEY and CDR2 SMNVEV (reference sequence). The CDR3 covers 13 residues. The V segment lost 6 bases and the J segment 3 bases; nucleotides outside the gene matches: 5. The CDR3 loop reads CASRLGQNYEQYF. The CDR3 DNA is TGTGCCAGCAGGCTGGGACAGAACTACGAGCAGTACTTC.

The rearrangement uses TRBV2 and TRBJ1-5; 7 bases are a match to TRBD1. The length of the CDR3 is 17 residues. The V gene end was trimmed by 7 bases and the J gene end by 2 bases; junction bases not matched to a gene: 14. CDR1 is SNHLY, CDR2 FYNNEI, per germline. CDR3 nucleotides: TGTGCCAGCAACCGGGACAGAGGGTCCCAAGGCAATCAGCCCCAGCATTTT. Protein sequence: CASNRDRGSQGNQPQHF.

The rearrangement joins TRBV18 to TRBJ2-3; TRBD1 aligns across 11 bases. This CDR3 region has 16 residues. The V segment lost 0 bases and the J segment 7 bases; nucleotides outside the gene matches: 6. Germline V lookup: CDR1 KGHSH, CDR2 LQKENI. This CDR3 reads CASSPPVGTGGNTQYF. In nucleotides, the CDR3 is TGTGCCAGCTCACCACCGGTGGGGACAGGGGGAAATACGCAGTATTTT.

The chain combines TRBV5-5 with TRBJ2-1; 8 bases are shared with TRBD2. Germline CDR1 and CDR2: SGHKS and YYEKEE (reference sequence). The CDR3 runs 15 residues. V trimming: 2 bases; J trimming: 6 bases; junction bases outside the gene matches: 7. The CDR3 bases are TGTGCCAGCAGCTTTGGTAGCGGGGTGGCCAATGAGCAGTTCTTC. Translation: CASSFGSGVANEQFF. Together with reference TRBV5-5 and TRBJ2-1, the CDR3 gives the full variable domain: DAGVTQSPTHLIKTRGQQVTLRCSPISGHKSVSWYQQVLGQGPQFIFQYYEKEERGRGNFPDRFSARQFPNYSSELNVNALLLGDSALYLCASSFGSGVANEQFFGPGTRLTVL.

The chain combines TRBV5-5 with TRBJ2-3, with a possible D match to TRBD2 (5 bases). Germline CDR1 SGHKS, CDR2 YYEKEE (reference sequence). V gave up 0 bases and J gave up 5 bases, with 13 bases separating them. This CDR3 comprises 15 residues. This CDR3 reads CASSLGLARQDTQYF. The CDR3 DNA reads TGTGCCAGCAGCTTGGGGCTAGCACGTCAAGATACGCAGTATTTT.

The CDR3 region is CASSPLPQAETQYF. The CDR3, as DNA: TGTGCCAGCTCACCTCTCCCACAGGCAGAGACCCAGTACTTC. This chain connects TRBV18 to TRBJ2-5; the D gene is possibly TRBD1 (5 bases). Trimming left V 3 bases short and J 4 bases short, with 12 bases between. This CDR3 is built from 14 residues. Germline V CDR1 and CDR2: KGHSH, LQKENI. The variable domain in full, with the rest retrieved from reference TRBV18 and TRBJ2-5, is NAGVMQNPRHLVRRRGQEARLRCSPMKGHSHVYWYRQLPEEGLKFMVYLQKENIIDESGMPKERFSAEFPKEGPSILRIQQVVRGDSAAYFCASSPLPQAETQYFGPGTRLLVL.

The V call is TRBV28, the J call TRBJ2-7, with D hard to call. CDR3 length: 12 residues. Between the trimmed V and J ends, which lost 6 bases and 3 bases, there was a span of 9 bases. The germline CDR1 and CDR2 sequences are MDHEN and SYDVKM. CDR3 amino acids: CASSVDNYEQYF. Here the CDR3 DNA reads TGTGCCAGCAGCGTTGACAACTACGAGCAGTACTTC.

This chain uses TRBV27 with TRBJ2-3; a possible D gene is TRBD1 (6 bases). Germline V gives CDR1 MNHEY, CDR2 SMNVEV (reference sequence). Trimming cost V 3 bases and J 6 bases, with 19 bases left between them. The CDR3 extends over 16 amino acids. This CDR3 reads CASSLGWGQSGDTQYF. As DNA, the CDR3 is TGTGCCAGCAGTTTGGGATGGGGACAATCAGGGGATACGCAGTATTTT.